A single sample is the source of the 14 T cell receptor beta chains below, sequenced in a study of CD8 T cells in ankylosing spondylitis (dated by TCRdb to the late 2010s). Here is what the overall study found, with its caveats: A TCR beta motif of about eight highly homologous amino acid variants appeared characteristic of blood from ankylosing spondylitis patients.

The method was 5' RACE. Sequencer: Illumina HiSeq 2500. TCRdb ran its own pipeline on the public reads, namely fastp trimming at Q25 and MiXCR clone calling, and kept in-frame beta chains. All rows with the same CDR3 protein become a single entry with the most common DNA and genes. The sample contains roughly 700,000 distinct CDR3 sequences, over 15% of them found a single time. The ten largest account for 19% of the sample. These receptors are not linked to any known antigen. The specimen was blood, either unsorted or a sorted T cell fraction (not recorded which). The receptors shown here come from a male donor with ankylosing spondylitis.

The gene calls are TRBV27 and TRBJ1-6; TRBD1 matches 9 bases. V lost 10 bases to trimming and J lost 9 bases; unmatched junction nucleotides: 10. This CDR3 has 14 amino acids. Germline loops: CDR1 MNHEY, CDR2 SMNVEV (reference sequence). The CDR3 protein is CATRPGQGTSPLHF. As DNA, the CDR3 is TGTGCCACACGACCGGGACAGGGAACTTCACCCCTCCACTTT.

The rearrangement links TRBV6-5 to TRBJ2-7; a possible D gene is TRBD1 (6 bases). The ends were cut back, 0 bases at V and 4 bases at J, with 10 bases in the middle. Germline V CDR1 and CDR2: MNHEY, SVGAGI. The CDR3 runs 14 residues. The CDR3 spells CASSYSRTGYEQYF. The CDR3 DNA reads TGTGCCAGCAGTTACTCCCGAACAGGGTACGAGCAGTACTTC.

This chain connects TRBV20-1 to TRBJ2-3, with TRBD2 matching over 10 bases. The CDR3 runs 14 residues. Germline loops: CDR1 DFQATT, CDR2 SNEGSKA (reference sequence). V trimming: 5 bases; J trimming: 1 base; junction bases outside the gene matches: 3. The CDR3 loop is CSAGAGGGTDTQYF. The CDR3 coding sequence is TGCAGTGCTGGAGCGGGAGGGGGCACAGATACGCAGTATTTT.

This clonotype turned up a few times. This sequence joins TRBV6-5 and TRBJ1-5, with a possible D match to TRBD1 (5 bases). V was clipped by 3 bases and J by 4 bases, with 13 bases between them. Germline V gives CDR1 MNHEY, CDR2 SVGAGI. There are 15 residues in the CDR3. CDR3 sequence (DNA): TGTGCCAGCAGTTATTCCGTTGGGGGGAATCAGCCCCAGCATTTT. This encodes CASSYSVGGNQPQHF.

In this sample, this clonotype turned up a few times. V usage is TRBV12-3 or TRBV12-4 and J usage is TRBJ2-7, with D possibly being TRBD1 (5 bases). The V gene lost 5 bases and the J gene lost 10 bases, with 15 bases spanning the gap. This CDR3 comprises 12 residues. The CDR3 nucleotides are TGTGCCAGCAGTCCCATATCAGGGAAACAGTACTTC. Amino acid sequence: CASSPISGKQYF.

V and J are TRBV30 and TRBJ1-1; the D is unclear. Germline lookup yields CDR1 GTSNPN and CDR2 SVGIG (reference sequence). CDR3 length equals 14 residues. The V gene lost 0 bases and the J gene lost 3 bases, with 11 bases spanning the gap. CDR3: CAWSVYLRYTEAFF. The CDR3 region has the DNA TGTGCCTGGAGTGTATATCTGCGGTACACTGAAGCTTTCTTT. Complete variable domain (other parts from reference TRBV30 and TRBJ1-1): SQTIHQWPATLVQPVGSPLSLECTVEGTSNPNLYWYRQAAGRGLQLLFYSVGIGQISSEVPQNLSASRPQDRQFILSSKKLLLSDSGFYLCAWSVYLRYTEAFFGQGTRLTVV.

V usage is TRBV3-1 and J usage is TRBJ2-7, with 7 bases that match TRBD2. V trimming: 0 bases; J trimming: 4 bases; junction bases outside the gene matches: 6. The CDR3 covers 15 residues. CDR1 and CDR2 (germline): LGHDT, YNNKEL (reference sequence). The CDR3 coding sequence is TGTGCCAGCAGCCAAGAGGGACTACTGATTTACGAGCAGTACTTC. Translated: CASSQEGLLIYEQYF.

This clonotype was recorded a few times. The gene calls are TRBV10-3 and TRBJ1-1; 10 bases are a match to TRBD1. This CDR3 is 12 amino acids long. Losses at the gene ends were 10 bases for V and 6 bases for J; bases not matched to a gene: 5. The germline V gene encodes CDR1 ENHRY and CDR2 SYGVKD. The CDR3 is CATGQGGAEAFF. CDR3 bases: TGTGCCACCGGACAGGGGGGGGCTGAAGCTTTCTTT.

This clonotype was seen at least ten times. The rearrangement uses TRBV27 and TRBJ2-1, with 13 bases matching TRBD2. V was clipped by 4 bases and J by 4 bases; unmatched bases: 4. The CDR3 covers 16 residues. CDR1 MNHEY and CDR2 SMNVEV come from the germline V gene (reference sequence). The CDR3, as DNA: TGTGCCAGCAGTTCGGGACTAGCGGGACTTTACAATGAGCAGTTCTTC. It yields the protein CASSSGLAGLYNEQFF.

The CDR3 loop reads CASSLGHRRDGRSGANVLTF. The CDR3 DNA reads TGCGCCAGCAGCTTGGGCCACCGGAGGGACGGCCGTTCTGGGGCCAACGTCCTGACTTTC. The rearrangement joins TRBV5-1 to TRBJ2-6, with D perhaps matching TRBD2 (6 bases). V lost 0 bases and J lost 1, with 20 bases in between. The CDR3 totals 20 residues. CDR1 and CDR2 from the germline V gene are SGHRS and YFSETQ.

This clonotype has just a few counts. The rearrangement uses TRBV5-1 and TRBJ2-5; 10 bases map to TRBD2. CDR1 and CDR2 (germline): SGHRS, YFSETQ. CDR3 length equals 16 residues. The J segment lost 5 bases and the V segment lost 2 bases, leaving 9 bases of the junction unmatched. Here the CDR3 reads CASSFDRLAGSETQYF. DNA of the CDR3: TGCGCCAGCAGCTTCGATAGACTAGCGGGTTCGGAGACCCAGTACTTC. The complete variable domain, with remaining parts taken from reference TRBV5-1 and TRBJ2-5, reads KAGVTQTPRYLIKTRGQQVTLSCSPISGHRSVSWYQQTPGQGLQFLFEYFSETQRNKGNFPGRFSGRQFSNSRSEMNVSTLELGDSALYLCASSFDRLAGSETQYFGPGTRLLVL.

This clonotype has a handful of counts. The CDR3 region is CASSPRDRAVTEAFF. CDR3 nucleotides: TGCGCCAGCAGCCCTAGGGACAGGGCTGTCACTGAAGCTTTCTTT. The V call is TRBV4-1, the J call TRBJ1-1, with 9 positions matching TRBD1. Unmatched junction bases numbered 7, after V lost 4 bases and J lost 4 bases. This CDR3 has 15 residues. CDR1 and CDR2 from the germline V gene are MGHRA and YSYEKL.

The J gene is TRBJ2-7, the V gene TRBV7-6, with D perhaps being TRBD1 or TRBD2 (5 bases each). Between the trimmed V and J ends, which lost 5 bases and 2 bases, there was a span of 13 bases. Germline CDR1 reads SGHVS; CDR2 reads FNYEAQ. There are 14 residues in the CDR3. The CDR3 DNA reads TGTGCCAGCAGCCAAGGGACGGCCACCTACGAGCAGTACTTC. Its translation: CASSQGTATYEQYF.

A few counts support this clonotype. The rearrangement uses TRBV29-1 and TRBJ2-7; D not resolved. The CDR3 loop spans 14 amino acids. The germline gives CDR1 SQVTM, CDR2 ANQGSEA. V lost 2 bases and J lost 2, with 13 bases in between. In nucleotides, the CDR3 is TGCAGCGTTGAATTGGCAGTTTCCCCCTACGAGCAGTACTTC. It is translated as CSVELAVSPYEQYF.